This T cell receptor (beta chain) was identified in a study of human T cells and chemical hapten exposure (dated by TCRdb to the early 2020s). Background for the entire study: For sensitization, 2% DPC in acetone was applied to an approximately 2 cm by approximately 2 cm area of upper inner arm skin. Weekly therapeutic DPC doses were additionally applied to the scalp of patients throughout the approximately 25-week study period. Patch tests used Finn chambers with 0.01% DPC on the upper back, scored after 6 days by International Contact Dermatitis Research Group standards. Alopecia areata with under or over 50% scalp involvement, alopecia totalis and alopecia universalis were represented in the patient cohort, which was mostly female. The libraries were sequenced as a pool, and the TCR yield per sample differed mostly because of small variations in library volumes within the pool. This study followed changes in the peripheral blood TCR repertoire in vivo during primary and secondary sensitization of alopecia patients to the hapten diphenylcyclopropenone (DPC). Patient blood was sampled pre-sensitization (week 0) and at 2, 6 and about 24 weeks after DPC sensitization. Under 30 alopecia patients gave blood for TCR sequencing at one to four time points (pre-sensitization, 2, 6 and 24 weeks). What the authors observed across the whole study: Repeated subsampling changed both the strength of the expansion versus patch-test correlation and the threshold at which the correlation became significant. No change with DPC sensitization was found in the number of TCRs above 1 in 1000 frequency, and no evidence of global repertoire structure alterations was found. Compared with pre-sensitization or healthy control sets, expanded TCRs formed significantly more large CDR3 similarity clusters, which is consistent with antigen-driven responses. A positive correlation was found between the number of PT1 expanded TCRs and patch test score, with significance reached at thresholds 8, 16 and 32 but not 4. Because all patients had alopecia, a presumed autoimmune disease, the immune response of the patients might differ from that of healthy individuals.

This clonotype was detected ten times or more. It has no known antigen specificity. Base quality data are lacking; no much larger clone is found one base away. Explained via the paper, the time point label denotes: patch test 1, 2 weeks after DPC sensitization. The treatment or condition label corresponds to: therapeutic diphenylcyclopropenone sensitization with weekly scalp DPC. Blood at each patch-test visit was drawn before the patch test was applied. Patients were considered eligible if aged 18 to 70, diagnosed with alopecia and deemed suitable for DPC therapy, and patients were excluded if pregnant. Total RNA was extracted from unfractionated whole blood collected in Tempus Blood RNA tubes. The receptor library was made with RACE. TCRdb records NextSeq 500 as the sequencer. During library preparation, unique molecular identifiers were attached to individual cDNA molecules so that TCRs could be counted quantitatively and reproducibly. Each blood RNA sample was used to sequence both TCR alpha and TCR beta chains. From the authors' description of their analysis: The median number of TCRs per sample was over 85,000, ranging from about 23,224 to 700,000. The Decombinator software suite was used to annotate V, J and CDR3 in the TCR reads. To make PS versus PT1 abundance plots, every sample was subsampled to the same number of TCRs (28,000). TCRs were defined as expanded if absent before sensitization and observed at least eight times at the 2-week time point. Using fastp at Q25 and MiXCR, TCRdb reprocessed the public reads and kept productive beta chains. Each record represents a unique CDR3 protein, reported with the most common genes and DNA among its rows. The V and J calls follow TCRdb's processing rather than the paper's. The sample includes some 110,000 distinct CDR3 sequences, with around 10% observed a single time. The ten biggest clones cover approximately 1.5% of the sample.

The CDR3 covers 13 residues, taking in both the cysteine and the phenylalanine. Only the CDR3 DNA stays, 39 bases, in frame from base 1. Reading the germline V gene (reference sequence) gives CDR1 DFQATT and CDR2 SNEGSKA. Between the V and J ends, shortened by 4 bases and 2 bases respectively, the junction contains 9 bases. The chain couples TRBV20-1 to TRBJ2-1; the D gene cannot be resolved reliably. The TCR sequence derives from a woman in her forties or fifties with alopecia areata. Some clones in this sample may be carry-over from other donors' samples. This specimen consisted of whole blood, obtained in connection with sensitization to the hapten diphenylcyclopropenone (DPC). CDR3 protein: CSATHTAYNEQFF. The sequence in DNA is TGCAGTGCTACCCATACCGCCTACAATGAGCAGTTCTTC.